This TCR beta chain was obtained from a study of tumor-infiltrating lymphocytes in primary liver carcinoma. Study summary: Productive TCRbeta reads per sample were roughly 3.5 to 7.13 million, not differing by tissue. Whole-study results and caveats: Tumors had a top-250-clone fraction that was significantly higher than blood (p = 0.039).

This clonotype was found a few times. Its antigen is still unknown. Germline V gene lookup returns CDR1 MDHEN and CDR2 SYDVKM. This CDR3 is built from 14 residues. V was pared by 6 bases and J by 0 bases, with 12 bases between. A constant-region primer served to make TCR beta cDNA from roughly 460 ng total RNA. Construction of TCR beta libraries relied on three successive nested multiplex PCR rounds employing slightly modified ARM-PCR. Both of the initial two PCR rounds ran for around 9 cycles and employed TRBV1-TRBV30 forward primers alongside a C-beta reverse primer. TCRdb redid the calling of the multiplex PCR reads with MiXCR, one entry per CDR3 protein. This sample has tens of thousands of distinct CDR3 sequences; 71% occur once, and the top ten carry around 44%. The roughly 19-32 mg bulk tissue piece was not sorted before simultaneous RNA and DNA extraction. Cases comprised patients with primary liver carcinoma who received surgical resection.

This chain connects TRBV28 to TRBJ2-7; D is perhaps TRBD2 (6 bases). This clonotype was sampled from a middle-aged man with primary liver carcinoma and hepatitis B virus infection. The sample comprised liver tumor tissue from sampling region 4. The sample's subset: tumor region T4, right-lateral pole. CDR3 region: CASRDAGSSYEQYF. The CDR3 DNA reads TGTGCCAGCAGGGACGCGGGGAGCTCCTACGAGCAGTACTTC. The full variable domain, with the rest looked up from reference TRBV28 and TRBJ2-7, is DVKVTQSSRYLVKRTGEKVFLECVQDMDHENMFWYRQDPGLGLRLIYFSYDVKMKEKGDIPEGYSVSREKKERFSLILESASTNQTSMYLCASRDAGSSYEQYFGPGTRLTVT.